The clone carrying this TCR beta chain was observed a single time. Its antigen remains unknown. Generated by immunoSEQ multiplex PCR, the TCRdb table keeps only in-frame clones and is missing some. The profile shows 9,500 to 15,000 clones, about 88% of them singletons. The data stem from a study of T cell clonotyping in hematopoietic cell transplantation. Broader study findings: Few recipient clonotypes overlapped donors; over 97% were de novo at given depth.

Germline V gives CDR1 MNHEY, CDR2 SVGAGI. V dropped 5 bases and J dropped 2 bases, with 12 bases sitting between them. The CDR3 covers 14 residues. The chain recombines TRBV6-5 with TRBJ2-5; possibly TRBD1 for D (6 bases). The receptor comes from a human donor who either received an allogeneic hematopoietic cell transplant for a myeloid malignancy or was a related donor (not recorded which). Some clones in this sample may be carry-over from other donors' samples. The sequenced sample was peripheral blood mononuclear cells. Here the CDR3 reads CASSTDREQETQYF. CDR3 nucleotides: TGTGCCAGCAGTACGGACAGAGAGCAAGAGACCCAGTACTTC.